This TCR beta chain was profiled in a study of T cell responses to AZD1222 COVID-19 vaccine (dated by TCRdb to the early 2020s). Study-wide context: A total of approximately 250 trial participants underwent TCR sequencing, of whom approximately 200 had received two doses of AZD1222 and about 25 had received two doses of the MenACWY control vaccine. Trial participants were enrolled by age into subgroups of 18-55, 56-69 and 70-plus years, and roughly 160, 29 and 62 TCR-sequenced participants, respectively, were included in these subgroups. Overall study results and their limits: Most participants were white British and females outnumbered males, and the authors suggested that clonal diversity may have been underestimated. Because no day 14 peak-response samples were available, repertoires were characterized only after the peak T cell response. Conclusions about previously exposed vaccinees are limited because only six or seven AZD1222 recipients were SARS-CoV-2 seropositive at baseline. The vaccine-associated CD4 TCRs covered the entire spike protein, and the dominant responses fell in regions 160-218 and 743-854. Reportedly, close to half of the unique spike-specific TCRs recognized epitopes lying outside the regions that are mutated in the B.1.351 and B.1.1.7 variants. After two AZD1222 doses, spike-specific TCR breadth and depth were significantly higher than at day 0 and than in MenACWY recipients. In the small 56-69-year group, the increase in depth fell short of significance, most likely because of low power.

Turning to this clone: The target of this receptor is not known. Base qualities were left out, and no much larger clone turns up one base away.

The time point label here, explained by the study, means: about 28 days (+/-7) after the second vaccine dose. AZD1222 recipients with second doses at about 4 weeks or about 12 weeks were pooled, because spike-specific TCR depth and breadth did not differ between schedules. Vaccinee samples were obtained from the UK trials COV001 and COV002, which included a single-blind randomized controlled phase 2/3 trial of AZD1222 (ChAdOx1 nCoV-19) in healthy adults. For TCRbeta chain sequencing, PBMC samples were collected from trial participants at day 0 and at day 28 after the second dose. The CDR3 regions of human TCRbeta chains were analyzed by immunosequencing. The original methods were these. TCRs in the repertoires were compared against a reference library of SARS-CoV-2-specific TCRs that had been generated with the MIRA antigen-specificity platform. Breadth was defined as the fraction of unique TCRs that were SARS-CoV-2-associated, and depth was defined as the fraction of total T cells that were SARS-CoV-2-associated. Using the MIRA data, each spike-specific TCR was assigned both to the spike region to which the TCR was reactive and to a CD4 or CD8 class. Log10-transformed breadth and depth values were compared by one-way ANOVA with Sidak's multiple comparisons tests. TCRdb mirrors the immuneACCESS table, restricted to in-frame sequences. Some clones are absent from its copies; in checked studies, under half trace to an unresolved V gene, and the reason for the others is unknown. That table gives V, J and clone size, and the DNA gave D and trimming. The sample table lists 150,000 or so clones, approximately 91% of them with a count of one. The ten most abundant clones make up approximately 0.98% of the sample.

V and J lose 0 bases and 9 bases, and a span of 0 bases separates them. The CDR3 contains 11 residues, cysteine and phenylalanine counted. Only the CDR3 part of the read is kept: 33 bases, read in frame from the first base. CDR1 SGHAT and CDR2 FQNNGV are derived from the germline V gene. This clonotype originated in an adult who received the AZD1222 COVID-19 vaccine. The rearrangement joined TRBV11-2 to TRBJ1-6, with no confident D gene call. The source material was peripheral blood, sampled 28 days after the second AZD1222 dose. The CDR3 reads CASSLDSPLHF. The DNA reads TGTGCCAGCAGCTTAGATTCACCCCTCCACTTT.